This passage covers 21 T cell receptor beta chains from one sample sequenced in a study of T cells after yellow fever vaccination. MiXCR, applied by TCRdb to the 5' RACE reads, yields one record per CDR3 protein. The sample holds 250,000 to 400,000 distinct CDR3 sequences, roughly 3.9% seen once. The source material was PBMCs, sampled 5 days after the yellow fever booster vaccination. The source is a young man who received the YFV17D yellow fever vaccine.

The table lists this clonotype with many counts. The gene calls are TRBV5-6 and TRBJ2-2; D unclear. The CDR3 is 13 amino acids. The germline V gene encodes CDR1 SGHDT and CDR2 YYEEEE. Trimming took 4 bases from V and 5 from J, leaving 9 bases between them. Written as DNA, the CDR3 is TGTGCCAGCAGCCTAGGACGGACCGGGGAGCTGTTTTTT. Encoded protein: CASSLGRTGELFF.

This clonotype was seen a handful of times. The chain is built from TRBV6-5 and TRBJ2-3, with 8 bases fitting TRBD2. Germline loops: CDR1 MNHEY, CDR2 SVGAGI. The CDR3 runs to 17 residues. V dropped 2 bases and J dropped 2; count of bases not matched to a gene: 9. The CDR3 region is CASSYGMAGGFTDTQYF. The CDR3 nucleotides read TGTGCCAGCAGTTACGGGATGGCGGGGGGCTTCACAGATACGCAGTATTTT.

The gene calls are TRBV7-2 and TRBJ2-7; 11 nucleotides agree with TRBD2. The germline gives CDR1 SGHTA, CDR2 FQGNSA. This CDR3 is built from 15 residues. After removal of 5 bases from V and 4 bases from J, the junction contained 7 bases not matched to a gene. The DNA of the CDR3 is TGTGCCAGCAGCCCGACTAGCGGGGCATATTACGAGCAGTACGTC. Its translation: CASSPTSGAYYEQYV.

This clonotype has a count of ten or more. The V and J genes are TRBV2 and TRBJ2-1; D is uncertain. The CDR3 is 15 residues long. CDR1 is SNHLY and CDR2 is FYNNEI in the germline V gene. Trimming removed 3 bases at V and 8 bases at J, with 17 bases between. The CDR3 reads CASSDMHYTLDEQFF. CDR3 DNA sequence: TGTGCCAGCAGTGATATGCACTACACCTTAGATGAGCAGTTCTTC.

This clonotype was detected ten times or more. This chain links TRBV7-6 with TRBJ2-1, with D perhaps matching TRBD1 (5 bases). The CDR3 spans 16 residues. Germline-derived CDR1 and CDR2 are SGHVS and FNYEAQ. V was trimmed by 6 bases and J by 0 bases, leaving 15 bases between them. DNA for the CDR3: TGTGCCAGCAGACCGAATACAGGAAACTCCTACAATGAGCAGTTCTTC. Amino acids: CASRPNTGNSYNEQFF.

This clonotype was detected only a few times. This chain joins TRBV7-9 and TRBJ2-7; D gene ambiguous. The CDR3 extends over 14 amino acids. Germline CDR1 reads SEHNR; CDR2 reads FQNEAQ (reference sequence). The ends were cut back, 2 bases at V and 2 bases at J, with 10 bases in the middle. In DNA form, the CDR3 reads TGTGCCAGCAGCTTATCAGGTGCAGCCTACGAGCAGTACTTC. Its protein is CASSLSGAAYEQYF.

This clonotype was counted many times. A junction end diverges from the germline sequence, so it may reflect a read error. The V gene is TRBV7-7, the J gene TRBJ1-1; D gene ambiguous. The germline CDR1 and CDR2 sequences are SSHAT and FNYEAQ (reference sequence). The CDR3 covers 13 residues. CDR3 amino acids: CASSLAQNTEAFF. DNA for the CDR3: TGTGCTAGCAGCTTAGCACAAAACACTGAAGCTTTCTTT.

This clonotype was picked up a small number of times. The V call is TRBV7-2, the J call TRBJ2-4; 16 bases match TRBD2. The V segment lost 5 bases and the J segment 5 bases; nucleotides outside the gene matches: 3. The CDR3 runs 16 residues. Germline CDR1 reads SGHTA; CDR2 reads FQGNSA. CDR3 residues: CASSAGLAGGENIQYF. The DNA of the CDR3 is TGTGCCAGCAGCGCGGGACTAGCGGGGGGGGAAAACATTCAGTACTTC.

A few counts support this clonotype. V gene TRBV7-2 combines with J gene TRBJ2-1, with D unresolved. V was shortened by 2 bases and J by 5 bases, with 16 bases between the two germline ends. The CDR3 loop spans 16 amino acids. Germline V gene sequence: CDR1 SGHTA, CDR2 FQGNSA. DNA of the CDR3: TGTGCCAGCAGCTTAAGGCCACAAAAGACCGACAATGAGCAGTTCTTC. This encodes CASSLRPQKTDNEQFF.

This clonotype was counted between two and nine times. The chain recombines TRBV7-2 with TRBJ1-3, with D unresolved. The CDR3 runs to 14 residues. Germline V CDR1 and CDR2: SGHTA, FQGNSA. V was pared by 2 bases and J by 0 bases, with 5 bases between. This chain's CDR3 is CASSLWNSGNTIYF. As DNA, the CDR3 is TGTGCCAGCAGCTTATGGAACTCTGGAAACACCATATATTTT.

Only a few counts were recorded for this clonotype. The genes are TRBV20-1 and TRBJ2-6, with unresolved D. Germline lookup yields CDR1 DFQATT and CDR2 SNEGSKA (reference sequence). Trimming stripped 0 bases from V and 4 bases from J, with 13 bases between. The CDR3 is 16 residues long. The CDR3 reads CSARDLPSSGANVLTF. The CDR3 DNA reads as TGCAGTGCTAGAGACCTGCCCTCGTCAGGGGCCAACGTCCTGACTTTC.

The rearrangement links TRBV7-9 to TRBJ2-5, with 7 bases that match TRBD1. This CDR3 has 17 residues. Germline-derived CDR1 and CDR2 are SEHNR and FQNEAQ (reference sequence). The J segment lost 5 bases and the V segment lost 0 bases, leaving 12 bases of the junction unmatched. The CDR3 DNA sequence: TGTGCCAGCAGCTTAGCGATGACGGCAGGGGGTCGGGAGACCCAGTACTTC. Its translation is CASSLAMTAGGRETQYF.

The CDR3 sequence is CASSERGSASYNEQFF. The CDR3 DNA reads as TGTGCCAGCAGCGAGAGGGGGTCGGCGTCCTACAATGAGCAGTTCTTC. The chain links TRBV6-4 to TRBJ2-1, with a weak D call TRBD1 (6 bases). V shed 6 bases and J shed 1 base, with 16 bases lying between them. Germline CDR1 reads MRHNA; CDR2 reads SNTAGT. The CDR3 extends over 16 amino acids.

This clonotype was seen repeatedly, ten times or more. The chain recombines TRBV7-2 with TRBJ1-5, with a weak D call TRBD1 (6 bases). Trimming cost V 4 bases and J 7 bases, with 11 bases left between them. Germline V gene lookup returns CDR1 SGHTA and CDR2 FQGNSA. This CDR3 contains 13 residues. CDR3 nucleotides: TGTGCCAGCAGCTGGGGGGGCGGCCAGCCCCAGCATTTT. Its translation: CASSWGGGQPQHF.

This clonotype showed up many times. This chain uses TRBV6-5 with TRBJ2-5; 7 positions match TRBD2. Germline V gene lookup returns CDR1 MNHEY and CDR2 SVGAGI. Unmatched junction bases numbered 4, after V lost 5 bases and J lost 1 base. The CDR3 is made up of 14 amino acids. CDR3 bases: TGTGCCAGCAGTACACGCGGGAGCCAAGAGACCCAGTACTTC. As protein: CASSTRGSQETQYF.

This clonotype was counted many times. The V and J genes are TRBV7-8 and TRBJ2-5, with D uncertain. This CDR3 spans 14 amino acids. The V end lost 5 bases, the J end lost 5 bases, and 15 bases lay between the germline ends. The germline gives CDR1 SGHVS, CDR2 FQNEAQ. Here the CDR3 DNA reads TGTGCCAGCAGCAGAGCCGCCTTATTGGAGACCCAGTACTTC. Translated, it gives CASSRAALLETQYF. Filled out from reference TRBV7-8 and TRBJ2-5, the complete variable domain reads GAGVSQSPRYKVAKRGQDVALRCDPISGHVSLFWYQQALGQGPEFLTYFQNEAQLDKSGLPSDRFFAERPEGSVSTLKIQRTQQEDSAVYLCASSRAALLETQYFGPGTRLLVL.

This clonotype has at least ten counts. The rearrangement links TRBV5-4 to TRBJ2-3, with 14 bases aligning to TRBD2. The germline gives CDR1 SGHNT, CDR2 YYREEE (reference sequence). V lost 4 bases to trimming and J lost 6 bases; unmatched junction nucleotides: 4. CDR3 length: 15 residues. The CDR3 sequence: CASSTGTSGGDTQYF. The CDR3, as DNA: TGTGCCAGCAGCACAGGGACTAGCGGGGGCGATACGCAGTATTTT.

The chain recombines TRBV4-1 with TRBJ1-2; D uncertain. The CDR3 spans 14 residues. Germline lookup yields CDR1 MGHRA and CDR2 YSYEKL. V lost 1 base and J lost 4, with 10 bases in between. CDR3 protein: CASSQGSGRYGYTF. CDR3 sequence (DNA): TGCGCCAGCAGCCAAGGTTCCGGGCGCTATGGCTACACCTTC.

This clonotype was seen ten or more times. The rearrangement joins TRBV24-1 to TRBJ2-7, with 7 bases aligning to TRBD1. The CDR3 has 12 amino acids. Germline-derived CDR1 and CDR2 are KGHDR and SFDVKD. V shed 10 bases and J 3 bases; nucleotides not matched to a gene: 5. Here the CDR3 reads CATGDSDYEQYV. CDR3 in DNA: TGTGCCACAGGGGACAGTGACTACGAGCAGTACGTC.

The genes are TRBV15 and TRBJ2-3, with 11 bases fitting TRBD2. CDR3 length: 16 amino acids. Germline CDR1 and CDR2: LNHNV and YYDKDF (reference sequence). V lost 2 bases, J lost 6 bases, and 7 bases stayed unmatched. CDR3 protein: CATSRKTSGVGDTQYF. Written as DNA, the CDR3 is TGTGCCACCAGCAGAAAGACTAGCGGGGTTGGGGATACGCAGTATTTT. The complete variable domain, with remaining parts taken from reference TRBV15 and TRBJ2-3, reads DAMVIQNPRYQVTQFGKPVTLSCSQTLNHNVMYWYQQKSSQAPKLLFHYYDKDFNNEADTPDNFQSRRPNTSFCFLDIRSPGLGDTAMYLCATSRKTSGVGDTQYFGPGTRLTVL.

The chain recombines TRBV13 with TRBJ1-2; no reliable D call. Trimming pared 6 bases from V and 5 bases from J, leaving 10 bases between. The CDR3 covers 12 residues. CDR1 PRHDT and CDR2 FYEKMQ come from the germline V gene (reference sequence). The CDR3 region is CASSLSSYGYTF. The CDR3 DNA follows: TGTGCCAGCAGTTTGAGTTCTTATGGCTACACCTTC.